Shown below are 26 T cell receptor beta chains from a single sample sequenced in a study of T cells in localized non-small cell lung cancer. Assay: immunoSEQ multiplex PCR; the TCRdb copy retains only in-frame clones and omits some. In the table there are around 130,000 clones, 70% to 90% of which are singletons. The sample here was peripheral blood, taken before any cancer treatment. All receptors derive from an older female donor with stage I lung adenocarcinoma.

Written as DNA, the CDR3 is TGTGCCAGCAGCTTCAGCGGGAGCTCCTACAATGAGCAGTTCTTC. It specifies CASSFSGSSYNEQFF. The chain joins TRBV11-2 to TRBJ2-1; 8 bases fit TRBD2. The junction had 1 base not matched to a gene; V was cut back by 3 bases and J by 0 bases. The CDR3 covers 15 residues. CDR1 is SGHAT and CDR2 is FQNNGV in the germline V gene. The whole variable domain, remainder taken from reference TRBV11-2 and TRBJ2-1, is EAGVAQSPRYKIIEKRQSVAFWCNPISGHATLYWYQQILGQGPKLLIQFQNNGVVDDSQLPKDRFSAERLKGVDSTLKIQPAKLEDSAVYLCASSFSGSSYNEQFFGPGTRLTVL.

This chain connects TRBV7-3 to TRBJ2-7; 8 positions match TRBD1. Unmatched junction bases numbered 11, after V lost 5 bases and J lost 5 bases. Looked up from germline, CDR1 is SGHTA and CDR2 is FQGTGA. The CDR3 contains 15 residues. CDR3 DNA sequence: TGTGCCAGCAGCCCGCACGCAGGGGGCGCGAACGAGCAGTACTTC. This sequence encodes CASSPHAGGANEQYF.

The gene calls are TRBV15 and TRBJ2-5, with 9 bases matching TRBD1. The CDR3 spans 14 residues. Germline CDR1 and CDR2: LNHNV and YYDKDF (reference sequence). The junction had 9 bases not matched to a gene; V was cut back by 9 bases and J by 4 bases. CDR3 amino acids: CATGSDRGRETQYF. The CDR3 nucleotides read TGTGCCACAGGTTCCGACAGGGGGAGAGAGACCCAGTACTTC.

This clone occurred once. CDR3 amino acids: CSVPRQGRNYGYTF. The CDR3 DNA follows: TGCAGCGTACCTAGGCAGGGCCGCAACTATGGCTACACCTTC. V is TRBV29-1 and J is TRBJ1-2, with D perhaps matching TRBD1 (5 bases). Trimming cost V 6 bases and J 2 bases, with 16 bases left between them. The CDR3 spans 14 residues. Germline V gene sequence: CDR1 SQVTM, CDR2 ANQGSEA.

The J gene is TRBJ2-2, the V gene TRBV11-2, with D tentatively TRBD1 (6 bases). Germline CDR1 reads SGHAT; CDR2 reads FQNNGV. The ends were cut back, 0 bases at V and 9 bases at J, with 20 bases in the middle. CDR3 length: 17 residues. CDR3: CASSLDRPGQGARELFF. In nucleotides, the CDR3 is TGTGCCAGCAGCTTAGACCGACCGGGACAAGGGGCCAGGGAGCTGTTTTTT.

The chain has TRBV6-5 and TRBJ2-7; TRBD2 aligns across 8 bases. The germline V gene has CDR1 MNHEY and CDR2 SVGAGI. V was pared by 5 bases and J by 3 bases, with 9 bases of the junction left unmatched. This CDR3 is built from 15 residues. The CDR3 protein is CASSATSGSFYEQYF. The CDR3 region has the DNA TGTGCCAGCAGTGCCACTAGCGGAAGCTTCTACGAGCAGTACTTC.

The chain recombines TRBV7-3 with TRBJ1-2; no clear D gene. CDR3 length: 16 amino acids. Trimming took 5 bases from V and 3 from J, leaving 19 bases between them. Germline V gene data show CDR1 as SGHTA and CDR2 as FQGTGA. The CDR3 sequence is CASSLRGGRPDYGYTF. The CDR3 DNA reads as TGTGCCAGCAGCCTCCGGGGAGGACGCCCCGACTATGGCTACACCTTC.

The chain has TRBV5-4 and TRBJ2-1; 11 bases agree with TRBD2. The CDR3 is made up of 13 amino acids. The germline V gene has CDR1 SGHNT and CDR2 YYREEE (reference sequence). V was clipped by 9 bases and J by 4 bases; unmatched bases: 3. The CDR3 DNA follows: TGTGCCATGACTAGCGGGAATTACAATGAGCAGTTCTTC. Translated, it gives CAMTSGNYNEQFF.

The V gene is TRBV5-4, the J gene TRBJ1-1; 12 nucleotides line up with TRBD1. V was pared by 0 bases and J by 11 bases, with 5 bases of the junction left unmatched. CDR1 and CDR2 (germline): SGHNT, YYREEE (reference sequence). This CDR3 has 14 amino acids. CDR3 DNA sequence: TGTGCCAGCAGCTTGGCCGGGACAGGGGGCGGTGCTTTCTTT. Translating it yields CASSLAGTGGGAFF.

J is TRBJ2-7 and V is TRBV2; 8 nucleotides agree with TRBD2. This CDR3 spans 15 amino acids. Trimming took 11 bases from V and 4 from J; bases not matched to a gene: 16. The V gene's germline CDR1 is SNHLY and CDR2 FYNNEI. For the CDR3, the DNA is TGTGCCGCAAACCGCCCGGGAGGGCCTTGGTACGAGCAGTACTTC. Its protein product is CAANRPGGPWYEQYF. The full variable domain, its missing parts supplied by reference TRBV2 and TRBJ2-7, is EPEVTQTPSHQVTQMGQEVILRCVPISNHLYFYWYRQILGQKVEFLVSFYNNEISEKSEIFDDQFSVERPDGSNFTLKIRSTKLEDSAMYFCAANRPGGPWYEQYFGPGTRLTVT.

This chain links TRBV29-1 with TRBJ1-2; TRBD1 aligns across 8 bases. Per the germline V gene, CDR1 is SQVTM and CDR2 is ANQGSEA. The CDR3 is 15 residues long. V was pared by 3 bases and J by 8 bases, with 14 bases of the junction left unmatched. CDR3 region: CSVDARVPGGAGYTF. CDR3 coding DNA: TGCAGCGTTGACGCCCGAGTCCCAGGGGGCGCGGGCTACACCTTC.

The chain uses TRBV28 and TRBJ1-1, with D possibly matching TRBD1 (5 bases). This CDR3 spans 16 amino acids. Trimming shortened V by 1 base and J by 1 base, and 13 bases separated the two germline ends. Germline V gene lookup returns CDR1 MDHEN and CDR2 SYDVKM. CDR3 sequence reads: CASSLSGRGRNTEAFF. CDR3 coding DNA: TGTGCCAGCAGTTTATCCGGGAGGGGTAGGAACACTGAAGCTTTCTTT.

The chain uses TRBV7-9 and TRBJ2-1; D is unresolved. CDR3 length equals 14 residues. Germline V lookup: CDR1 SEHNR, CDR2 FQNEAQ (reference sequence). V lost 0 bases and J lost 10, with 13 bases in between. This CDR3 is CASSLAFRRGEQFF. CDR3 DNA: TGTGCCAGCAGCTTAGCTTTTAGGCGCGGAGAGCAGTTCTTC. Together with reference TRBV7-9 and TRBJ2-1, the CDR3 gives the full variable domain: DTGVSQNPRHKITKRGQNVTFRCDPISEHNRLYWYRQTLGQGPEFLTYFQNEAQLEKSRLLSDRFSAERPKGSFSTLEIQRTEQGDSAMYLCASSLAFRRGEQFFGPGTRLTVL.

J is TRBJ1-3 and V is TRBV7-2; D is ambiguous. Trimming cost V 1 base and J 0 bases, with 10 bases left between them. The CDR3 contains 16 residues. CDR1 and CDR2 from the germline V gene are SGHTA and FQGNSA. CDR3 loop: CASSLGTAVSGNTIYF. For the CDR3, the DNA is TGTGCCAGCAGCTTAGGAACGGCAGTCTCTGGAAACACCATATATTTT.

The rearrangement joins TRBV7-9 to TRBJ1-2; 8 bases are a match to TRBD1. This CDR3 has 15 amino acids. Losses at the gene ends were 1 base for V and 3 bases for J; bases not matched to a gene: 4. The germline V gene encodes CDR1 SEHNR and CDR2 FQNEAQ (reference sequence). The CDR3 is CASSLVPDRDYGYTF. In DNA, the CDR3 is TGTGCCAGCAGCTTAGTTCCGGACAGGGACTATGGCTACACCTTC. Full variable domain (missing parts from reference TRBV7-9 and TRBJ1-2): DTGVSQNPRHKITKRGQNVTFRCDPISEHNRLYWYRQTLGQGPEFLTYFQNEAQLEKSRLLSDRFSAERPKGSFSTLEIQRTEQGDSAMYLCASSLVPDRDYGYTFGSGTRLTVV.

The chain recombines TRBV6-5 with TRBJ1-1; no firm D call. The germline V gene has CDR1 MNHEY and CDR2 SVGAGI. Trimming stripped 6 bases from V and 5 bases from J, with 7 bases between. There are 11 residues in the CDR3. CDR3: CASSHGTEAFF. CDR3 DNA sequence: TGTGCCAGCAGCCACGGGACTGAAGCTTTCTTT.

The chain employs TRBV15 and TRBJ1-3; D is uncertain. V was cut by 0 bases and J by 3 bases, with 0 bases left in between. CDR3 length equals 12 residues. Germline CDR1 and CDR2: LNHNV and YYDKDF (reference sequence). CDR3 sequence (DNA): TGTGCCACCAGCAGAGATGGAAACACCATATATTTT. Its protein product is CATSRDGNTIYF.

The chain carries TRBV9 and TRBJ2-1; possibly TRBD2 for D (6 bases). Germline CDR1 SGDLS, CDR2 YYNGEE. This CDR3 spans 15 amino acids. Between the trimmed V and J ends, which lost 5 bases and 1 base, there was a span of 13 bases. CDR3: CASSPSARSYNEQFF. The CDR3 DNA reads TGTGCCAGCAGTCCTAGCGCTAGGTCCTACAATGAGCAGTTCTTC.

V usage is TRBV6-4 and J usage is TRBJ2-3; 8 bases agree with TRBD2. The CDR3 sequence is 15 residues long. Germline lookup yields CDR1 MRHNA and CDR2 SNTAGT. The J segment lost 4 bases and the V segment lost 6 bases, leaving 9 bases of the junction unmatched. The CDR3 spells CASSGSGSGADTQYF. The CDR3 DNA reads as TGTGCCAGCAGCGGGAGCGGGAGCGGGGCAGATACGCAGTATTTT.

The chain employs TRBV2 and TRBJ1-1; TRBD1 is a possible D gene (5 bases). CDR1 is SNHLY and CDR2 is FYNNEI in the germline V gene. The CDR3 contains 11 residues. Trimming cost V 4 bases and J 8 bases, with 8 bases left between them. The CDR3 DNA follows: TGTGCCAGCAGTGTCCGGGACGAAGCTTTCTTT. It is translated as CASSVRDEAFF.

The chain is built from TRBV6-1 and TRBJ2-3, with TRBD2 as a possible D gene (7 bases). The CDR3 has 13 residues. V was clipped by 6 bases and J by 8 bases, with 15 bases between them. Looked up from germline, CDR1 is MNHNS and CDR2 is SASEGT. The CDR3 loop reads CASRLKGEGTQYF. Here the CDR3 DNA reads TGTGCCAGCAGACTAAAGGGGGAGGGTACGCAGTATTTT.

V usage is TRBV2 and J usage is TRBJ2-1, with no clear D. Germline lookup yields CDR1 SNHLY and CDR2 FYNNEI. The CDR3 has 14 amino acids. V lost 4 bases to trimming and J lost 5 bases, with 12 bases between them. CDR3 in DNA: TGTGCCAGCAGTGGTGACGCGCGACACAATGAGCAGTTCTTC. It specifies CASSGDARHNEQFF.

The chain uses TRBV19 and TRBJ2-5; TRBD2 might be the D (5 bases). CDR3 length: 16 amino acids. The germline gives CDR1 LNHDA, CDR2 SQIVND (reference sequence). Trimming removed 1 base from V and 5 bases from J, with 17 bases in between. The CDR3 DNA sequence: TGTGCCAGTAGTATAGGTCTCGCGCGGGCGACGGAGACCCAGTACTTC. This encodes CASSIGLARATETQYF.

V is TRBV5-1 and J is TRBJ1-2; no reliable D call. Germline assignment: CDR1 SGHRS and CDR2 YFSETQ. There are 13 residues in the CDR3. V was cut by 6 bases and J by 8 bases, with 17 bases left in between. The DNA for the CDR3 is TGCGCCAGCACCCCCCAAGACACGAGCGGCTACACCTTC. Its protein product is CASTPQDTSGYTF.

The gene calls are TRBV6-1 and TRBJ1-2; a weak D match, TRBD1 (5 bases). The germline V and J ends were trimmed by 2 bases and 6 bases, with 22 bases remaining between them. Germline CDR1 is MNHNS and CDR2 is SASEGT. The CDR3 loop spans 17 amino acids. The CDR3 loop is CASSEWGTGGSVNGYTF. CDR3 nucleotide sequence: TGTGCCAGCAGTGAATGGGGTACGGGGGGGTCCGTCAATGGCTACACCTTC.

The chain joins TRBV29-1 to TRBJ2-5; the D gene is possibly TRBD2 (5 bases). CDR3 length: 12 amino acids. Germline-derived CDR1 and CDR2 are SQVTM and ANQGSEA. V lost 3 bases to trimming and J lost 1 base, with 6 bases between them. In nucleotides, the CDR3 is TGCAGCGTTGACACTAGCCAAGAGACCCAGTACTTC. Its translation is CSVDTSQETQYF.